These 18 T cell receptor beta chains share one sample of origin, sequenced in a study of CD8+CD57+ T cells in acquired aplastic anemia. Profiles of TCR beta VDJ and CDR3 were generated from a genomic DNA template. MiXCR, run by TCRdb on the reads, gives a single entry per CDR3 protein. The sample yields about 71,000 distinct CDR3 sequences, roughly half seen once. The sample comprised sorted CD4+, CD8+, or CD8+CD57+ T cells (not recorded which) from PBMCs. Every receptor here comes from a human donor in good health, serving as a control.

The chain carries TRBV10-2 and TRBJ2-3; D may be TRBD1 (6 bases). Germline CDR1 and CDR2: WSHSY and SAAADI. The CDR3 covers 13 residues. The V end was cut by 9 bases, the J end by 0 bases, with 10 bases between. The CDR3 is CASGGHSTDTQYF. The CDR3 coding sequence is TGCGCCAGTGGGGGACACAGCACAGATACGCAGTATTTT.

This clonotype was counted ten times or more. The chain employs TRBV6-4 and TRBJ2-2, with TRBD1 identical over 7 bases. The CDR3 has 14 residues. The V gene's germline CDR1 is MRHNA and CDR2 SNTAGT. V trimming: 5 bases; J trimming: 5 bases; junction bases outside the gene matches: 5. CDR3 in DNA: TGTGCCAGCAGTCGGGCAGGGGGAACCGGGGAGCTGTTTTTT. It encodes CASSRAGGTGELFF.

This clonotype was counted only a few times. The rearrangement joins TRBV11-2 to TRBJ2-5; D is undetermined. V gave up 1 base and J gave up 5 bases, with 5 bases separating them. Germline V lookup: CDR1 SGHAT, CDR2 FQNNGV. This CDR3 region has 12 residues. In nucleotides, the CDR3 is TGTGCCAGCAGCTTAGTTCGGGAGACCCAGTACTTC. Its protein is CASSLVRETQYF.

The chain is built from TRBV6-1 and TRBJ1-5; the D is unclear. The CDR3 runs 13 residues. CDR1 and CDR2 (germline): MNHNS, SASEGT. V shed 6 bases and J shed 0 bases, with 6 bases lying between them. The CDR3 DNA reads TGTGCCAGCAGGTCTCATAGCAATCAGCCCCAGCATTTT. It translates to CASRSHSNQPQHF.

By its share, this clonotype is medium-sized. The V call is TRBV10-1, the J call TRBJ2-3; the D call may be TRBD1 or TRBD2 (6 bases each). Germline V gene lookup returns CDR1 WNHNN and CDR2 SYGVQD (reference sequence). Between the trimmed V and J ends, which lost 2 bases and 2 bases, there was a span of 8 bases. There are 14 residues in the CDR3. The CDR3 reads CASSERGDTDTQYF. Written as DNA, the CDR3 is TGCGCCAGCAGTGAGAGGGGGGACACAGATACGCAGTATTTT.

This clonotype was observed at least ten times. This rearrangement joins TRBV7-9 to TRBJ1-1; a weak D match, TRBD1 (5 bases). With 4 bases removed from V and 0 bases from J, the gap between germline ends came to 18 bases. This CDR3 is 17 amino acids long. The germline V gene has CDR1 SEHNR and CDR2 FQNEAQ (reference sequence). The CDR3: CASSSSPGRTMNTEAFF. The CDR3 DNA follows: TGTGCCAGCAGCTCCTCCCCGGGACGGACAATGAACACTGAAGCTTTCTTT.

The count of this clonotype is one. This chain uses TRBV15 with TRBJ1-1; D possibly corresponds to TRBD1 (5 bases). The CDR3 runs 15 residues. Trimming took off 0 bases at V and 4 bases at J, with 12 bases between the two ends. Germline CDR1 LNHNV, CDR2 YYDKDF (reference sequence). CDR3 sequence (DNA): TGTGCCACCAGCAGAGATCCGGGACCGGCCACTGAAGCTTTCTTT. Its translation is CATSRDPGPATEAFF.

The rearrangement uses TRBV13 and TRBJ2-7, with 12 bases that match TRBD2. Germline assignment: CDR1 PRHDT and CDR2 FYEKMQ (reference sequence). The CDR3 spans 15 residues. The V segment lost 6 bases and the J segment 3 bases; nucleotides outside the gene matches: 6. The CDR3 DNA reads TGTGCCAGCAGTGAGACTAGCGGGGGCGGCTACGAGCAGTACTTC. Encoded protein: CASSETSGGGYEQYF.

A word on this clonotype: This may stem from a read error, because a much larger clone lies one nucleotide away. The chain carries TRBV6-1 and TRBJ2-3; 7 bases line up with TRBD2. The J segment lost 2 bases and the V segment lost 8 bases, leaving 13 bases of the junction unmatched. The CDR3 spans 16 residues. CDR1 and CDR2 (germline): MNHNS, SASEGT. The CDR3 nucleotides read TGTGCCAGCGGGCCTGGGGGGGGTGTCTACACAGATACGCAGTATTTT. It yields the protein CASGPGGGVYTDTQYF.

This clonotype was recorded once. J is TRBJ2-7 and V is TRBV10-3; 10 bases fit TRBD1. The CDR3 has 13 residues. Trimming cost V 10 bases and J 5 bases; bases outside gene matches: 8. Germline CDR1 and CDR2: ENHRY and SYGVKD. The CDR3 coding sequence is TGTGCCAGCAGGGGACAGGGGCTGGACGAGCAGTACTTC. Amino acids: CASRGQGLDEQYF.

About this clonotype itself: A much larger clone differs from this one at a single base, so this may be a read error. The rearrangement uses TRBV30 and TRBJ2-7, with 8 positions matching TRBD1. Germline values: CDR1 GTSNPN, CDR2 SVGIG (reference sequence). The CDR3 loop spans 15 amino acids. CDR3 DNA: TGTGCCTGGAGTGTTTCCGGGACAGGAGGCCACGAGCAGCACTTC. It specifies CAWSVSGTGGHEQHF.

The genes are TRBV19 and TRBJ2-1; 13 bases align to TRBD2. Losses at the gene ends were 8 bases for V and 5 bases for J; bases not matched to a gene: 6. CDR1 and CDR2 (germline): LNHDA, SQIVND (reference sequence). The CDR3 covers 15 residues. Here the CDR3 DNA reads TGTGCCAGTGACAGGGGGACTAGCGGGAACAATGAGCAGTTCTTC. Its protein is CASDRGTSGNNEQFF.

This clonotype was found many times. CDR3 in DNA: TGTGCCAGCAGCCCCCGGACAGGGGTAAGGGATGGCTACACCTTC. Translated: CASSPRTGVRDGYTF. V usage is TRBV3-1 and J usage is TRBJ1-2, with 9 bases identical to TRBD1. Losses at the gene ends were 4 bases for V and 6 bases for J; bases not matched to a gene: 9. There are 15 residues in the CDR3. Germline V lookup: CDR1 LGHDT, CDR2 YNNKEL (reference sequence).

This chain uses TRBV7-3 with TRBJ1-2; D is unresolved. The ends were cut back, 5 bases at V and 0 bases at J, with 10 bases in the middle. CDR3 length: 14 residues. From germline, CDR1 is SGHTA and CDR2 FQGTGA. In DNA form, the CDR3 reads TGTGCCAGCAGCCCGGACGTAGCTAACTATGGCTACACCTTC. It yields the protein CASSPDVANYGYTF.

Only a few counts were recorded for this clonotype. This chain joins TRBV10-3 and TRBJ2-5; the D gene could be TRBD1 or TRBD2 (5 bases each). V was shortened by 10 bases and J by 2 bases, with 17 bases between the two germline ends. Germline V gene lookup returns CDR1 ENHRY and CDR2 SYGVKD. The CDR3 runs to 14 residues. The CDR3 coding sequence is TGTGCCAGCAGATCCCAGGGAGTTCAAGAGACCCAGTACTTC. Its protein product is CASRSQGVQETQYF.

The V gene is TRBV7-8, the J gene TRBJ1-1; 7 bases match TRBD1. The CDR3 is 16 amino acids. Germline values: CDR1 SGHVS, CDR2 FQNEAQ. Trimming took 5 bases from V and 0 from J; bases not matched to a gene: 9. The CDR3 nucleotides read TGTGCCAGCAGCCTCAGGGGGGGATTCATGAACACTGAAGCTTTCTTT. Residues: CASSLRGGFMNTEAFF.

V and J are TRBV7-9 and TRBJ1-1, with D possibly being TRBD1 (6 bases). Trimming left V 5 bases short and J 6 bases short, with 10 bases between. This CDR3 is built from 12 residues. Per germline, CDR1 SEHNR and CDR2 FQNEAQ (reference sequence). The CDR3: CASSTTGSEAFF. CDR3 coding DNA: TGTGCCAGCAGCACTACAGGGTCTGAAGCTTTCTTT.

In its sample, this clonotype was seen many times. The chain recombines TRBV4-1 with TRBJ1-6; D gene unclear. The germline V and J ends were trimmed by 0 bases and 9 bases, with 9 bases remaining between them. CDR1 and CDR2 (germline): MGHRA, YSYEKL. The CDR3 length is 14 residues. This CDR3 is CASSQDKSGSPLHF. The CDR3 DNA reads as TGCGCCAGCAGCCAAGATAAGTCGGGTTCACCCCTCCACTTT.